The clone carrying this TCR beta chain was recorded at least ten times. Antigen specificity is unknown. CDR3 length: 14 amino acids. The V and J ends lost 4 bases and 5 bases, in that order; junction bases with no gene match: 5. The germline CDR1 and CDR2 sequences are LGHDT and YNNKEL (reference sequence). The sample belongs to a study of CD8 T cells in ankylosing spondylitis. Points from the study as a whole: Past studies reported some motif variants in reactive arthritis synovial fluid and blood. Disease-linked clones bore a CD8+ phenotype and were relatively rare in peripheral blood. Roughly eight highly homologous variants made up a TCR beta motif, and this motif appeared characteristic of ankylosing spondylitis blood.

Each TCR beta library was made by quantitative 5'-RACE that incorporated molecular barcodes. Each CDR3 protein gets one entry after TCRdb re-called the 5' RACE reads with MiXCR. The sample lists about 230,000 distinct CDR3 sequences; 8% to 9% were seen once. The V and J genes are TRBV3-1 and TRBJ2-3; 8 positions agree with TRBD2. The sequencing sample was made of blood, either unsorted or a sorted T cell fraction (not recorded which). This TCR was recovered from a female donor with ankylosing spondylitis or in good health (not recorded which). The CDR3 is CASSPGTSRDTQYF. DNA for the CDR3: TGTGCCAGCAGCCCTGGGACTAGTCGAGATACGCAGTATTTT.